Described below is a single T cell receptor beta chain sequence and its context. The identical CDR3 is also encoded by other nucleotide sequences in the sample. Authors' analysis steps: Amplification of reference gene primers provided the estimated nucleated cell counts. Sequenced by immunoSEQ multiplex PCR; TCRdb stores in-frame clones only, minus some. V and J calls and clone size follow that table, whereas D and trimming were derived from the DNA. The repertoire holds about 160,000 clones, with approximately 90% as singletons. This entry comes from a study of blood T cell repertoires in COVID-19. Overall study context: The study drew acute and convalescent COVID-19 samples from the United States, Italy and Spain.

Sequencing used peripheral blood. The sequence derives from a man aged 18-30 years with acute or convalescent COVID-19.

The DNA for the CDR3 is TGTGCCAGCAGCTTGGAAGGGGGAAGCTATGGCTACACCTTC. This encodes CASSLEGGSYGYTF. The J gene is TRBJ1-2, the V gene TRBV13; D perhaps matches TRBD1 (6 bases). CDR3 length: 14 amino acids. CDR1 and CDR2 (germline): PRHDT, FYEKMQ (reference sequence). V was pared by 3 bases and J by 4 bases, with 12 bases between.